This T cell receptor (beta chain) was identified during a study of cytomegalovirus exposure and HLA in healthy donors. The PCR used 60 Vbeta and 13 Jbeta primers. The protocol was immunoSEQ multiplex PCR, while the TCRdb copy is restricted to in-frame clones and leaves out a portion. The table records 90,000 to 150,000 clones, about 73% of them present only once. On this clone: The antigen is not known.

The CDR3 has 15 residues. Germline lookup yields CDR1 SEHNR and CDR2 FQNEAQ (reference sequence). Trimming took 3 bases from V and 3 from J; bases not matched to a gene: 3. Points from the study as a whole: A few chains linked to CMV were shown in vitro to be specific for CMV antigens.

The TCR sequence derives from a woman aged 25 to 39 in good health and CMV-seropositive. The rearrangement links TRBV7-9 to TRBJ1-5, with 9 bases aligning to TRBD1. The sequenced material came from PBMCs. The CDR3, as DNA: TGTGCCAGCAGCTTGGGGACAGGGTCCAATCAGCCCCAGCATTTT. It codes for CASSLGTGSNQPQHF.